The 19 T cell receptor beta chains below were found in one sample sequenced in a study of blood T cell repertoires in COVID-19. Data came from immunoSEQ multiplex PCR; TCRdb stores just in-frame clones and leaves some out. Among approximately 310,000 clones listed, roughly 90% were seen once. Sequenced input: PBMCs or T cells enriched from blood (not recorded which). Receptors originate from a man in his sixties who had recovered from COVID-19.

The J gene is TRBJ2-7, the V gene TRBV6-5, with 12 bases matching TRBD1. Germline V lookup: CDR1 MNHEY, CDR2 SVGAGI. Losses at the gene ends were 6 bases for V and 6 bases for J; bases not matched to a gene: 3. There are 13 residues in the CDR3. CDR3 coding DNA: TGTGCCAGCAGGGGGACAGGGGGCGCCGAGCAGTACTTC. The encoded protein is CASRGTGGAEQYF.

The chain couples TRBV5-1 to TRBJ1-3; 9 nucleotides align to TRBD1. Trimming took 2 bases from V and 4 from J; bases not matched to a gene: 7. The CDR3 is 16 amino acids. Germline lookup yields CDR1 SGHRS and CDR2 YFSETQ. The CDR3 region is CASSLQGQGSGNTIYF. CDR3 coding DNA: TGCGCCAGCAGCTTACAGGGACAGGGATCAGGAAACACCATATATTTT.

The table lists this clone with a count of one. The rearrangement joins TRBV11-2 to TRBJ2-7, with 9 bases matching TRBD2. Germline V CDR1 and CDR2: SGHAT, FQNNGV. The CDR3 sequence is 12 residues long. J gave up 3 bases and V 6 bases, and 0 bases lay outside the gene matches. The CDR3 loop reads CASRLAGYEQYF. In DNA form, the CDR3 reads TGTGCCAGCAGACTAGCGGGCTACGAGCAGTACTTC.

This chain uses TRBV5-1 with TRBJ2-1; TRBD2 matches 8 bases. Germline trimming cut 10 bases from V and 5 bases from J; bases unmatched to any gene: 17. Germline loops: CDR1 SGHRS, CDR2 YFSETQ. The CDR3 consists of 16 residues. The CDR3 is CASSRDPAGENNEQFF. In nucleotides, the CDR3 is TGCGCCTCCTCCCGGGACCCAGCGGGAGAAAACAATGAGCAGTTCTTC.

This chain joins TRBV7-9 and TRBJ1-4; the match to TRBD1 covers 9 bases. The CDR3 is made up of 17 amino acids. V shed 1 base and J 8 bases; nucleotides not matched to a gene: 11. Germline V lookup: CDR1 SEHNR, CDR2 FQNEAQ (reference sequence). CDR3 amino acids: CASSLGTGTGLGEKLFF. CDR3 bases: TGTGCCAGCAGCTTAGGCACCGGGACAGGGTTAGGAGAAAAACTGTTTTTT.

This clone is a singleton in its sample. The chain joins TRBV7-9 to TRBJ2-7, with a possible D match to TRBD1 (5 bases). The CDR3 runs 14 residues. The V end lost 1 base, the J end lost 3 bases, and 10 bases lay between the germline ends. Germline CDR1 is SEHNR and CDR2 is FQNEAQ (reference sequence). CDR3 sequence reads: CASSLGQPGYEQYF. The DNA for the CDR3 is TGTGCCAGCAGCTTAGGACAGCCAGGCTACGAGCAGTACTTC.

The chain is built from TRBV5-4 and TRBJ1-4, with 7 bases identical to TRBD1. Germline values: CDR1 SGHNT, CDR2 YYREEE (reference sequence). J was trimmed by 3 bases and V by 2 bases; bases with no gene match: 7. The CDR3 loop spans 16 amino acids. CDR3 protein: CASSLGTDLPNEKLFF. The DNA for the CDR3 is TGTGCCAGCAGCTTAGGGACAGACCTCCCTAATGAAAAACTGTTTTTT.

Written as DNA, the CDR3 is TGTGCCACCTACAGGGCCGGACCCCTCCACTTT. It is translated as CATYRAGPLHF. The chain combines TRBV2 with TRBJ1-6; tentatively, D is TRBD1 (6 bases). The CDR3 is 11 amino acids. Germline-derived CDR1 and CDR2 are SNHLY and FYNNEI. Trimming removed 10 bases at V and 12 bases at J, with 13 bases between. The variable domain in full, with the rest retrieved from reference TRBV2 and TRBJ1-6, is EPEVTQTPSHQVTQMGQEVILRCVPISNHLYFYWYRQILGQKVEFLVSFYNNEISEKSEIFDDQFSVERPDGSNFTLKIRSTKLEDSAMYFCATYRAGPLHFGNGTRLTVT.

This rearrangement joins TRBV5-1 to TRBJ2-7; TRBD1 might be the D (6 bases). Germline lookup yields CDR1 SGHRS and CDR2 YFSETQ. V lost 0 bases and J 1 base, leaving 11 bases between the germline ends. CDR3 size: 15 residues. The CDR3 bases are TGCGCCAGCAGCTTGGGTACTGGACAGTCCTACGAGCAGTACTTC. Its protein is CASSLGTGQSYEQYF. The whole variable domain, remainder taken from reference TRBV5-1 and TRBJ2-7, is KAGVTQTPRYLIKTRGQQVTLSCSPISGHRSVSWYQQTPGQGLQFLFEYFSETQRNKGNFPGRFSGRQFSNSRSEMNVSTLELGDSALYLCASSLGTGQSYEQYFGPGTRLTVT.

V is TRBV18 and J is TRBJ2-2; possibly TRBD2 for D (5 bases). Germline V gives CDR1 KGHSH, CDR2 LQKENI. The ends were cut back, 3 bases at V and 3 bases at J, with 8 bases in the middle. This CDR3 is 14 amino acids long. The CDR3 DNA sequence: TGTGCCAGCTCACCTAGCGAAGACACCGGGGAGCTGTTTTTT. It translates to CASSPSEDTGELFF. Full variable domain (missing parts from reference TRBV18 and TRBJ2-2): NAGVMQNPRHLVRRRGQEARLRCSPMKGHSHVYWYRQLPEEGLKFMVYLQKENIIDESGMPKERFSAEFPKEGPSILRIQQVVRGDSAAYFCASSPSEDTGELFFGEGSRLTVL.

Only a few counts were recorded for this clone. This sequence joins TRBV5-4 and TRBJ2-2; D uncertain. The CDR3 length is 15 residues. The V gene's germline CDR1 is SGHNT and CDR2 YYREEE (reference sequence). V dropped 0 bases and J dropped 1 base, with 7 bases sitting between them. The CDR3 loop is CASSLGALNTGELFF. The CDR3 coding sequence is TGTGCCAGCAGCTTGGGGGCTTTGAACACCGGGGAGCTGTTTTTT.

This clone was observed a single time. This rearrangement joins TRBV5-1 to TRBJ2-5; TRBD2 matches at 12 bases. The CDR3 length is 17 residues. Germline V gene sequence: CDR1 SGHRS, CDR2 YFSETQ. The V and J ends lost 0 bases and 5 bases, in that order; junction bases with no gene match: 8. CDR3 bases: TGCGCCAGCAGCTTGGCCAGGCTAGCGGGAGGGTCGGAGACCCAGTACTTC. Translating gives CASSLARLAGGSETQYF.

This clone was seen a single time. J is TRBJ2-7 and V is TRBV6-5; 9 nucleotides match TRBD2. This CDR3 spans 15 amino acids. The trim removed 5 bases at V and 4 bases at J, leaving 9 bases unmatched. Germline V lookup: CDR1 MNHEY, CDR2 SVGAGI. The CDR3 sequence is CASSLSGRGVYEQYF. In DNA, the CDR3 is TGTGCCAGCAGTCTTAGCGGGAGAGGGGTTTACGAGCAGTACTTC.

The chain uses TRBV25-1 and TRBJ2-1, with 10 bases identical to TRBD1. This CDR3 contains 14 residues. Trimming removed 7 bases from V and 4 bases from J; junction bases left unmatched: 4. Germline V gene sequence: CDR1 MGHDK, CDR2 SYGVNS. The CDR3 sequence is CASTGQGNYNEQFF. The DNA for the CDR3 is TGTGCCAGCACGGGACAGGGGAATTACAATGAGCAGTTCTTC. The full variable domain, completed using reference TRBV25-1 and TRBJ2-1, is EADIYQTPRYLVIGTGKKITLECSQTMGHDKMYWYQQDPGMELHLIHYSYGVNSTEKGDLSSESTVSRIRTEHFPLTLESARPSHTSQYLCASTGQGNYNEQFFGPGTRLTVL.

J is TRBJ2-7 and V is TRBV19; D unresolved. This CDR3 has 14 residues. Germline values: CDR1 LNHDA, CDR2 SQIVND (reference sequence). V lost 5 bases, J lost 3 bases, and 14 bases lay in between. The CDR3 DNA is TGTGCCAGTAGTCCCGGCGGCTTAGGCTACGAGCAGTACTTC. As protein: CASSPGGLGYEQYF.

The chain combines TRBV2 with TRBJ1-1, with D possibly matching TRBD1 (6 bases). V shed 4 bases and J shed 4 bases, with 10 bases lying between them. The germline CDR1 and CDR2 sequences are SNHLY and FYNNEI. There are 13 residues in the CDR3. In DNA, the CDR3 is TGTGCCAGCAGTGCTCAGACAGGCACTGAAGCTTTCTTT. It is translated as CASSAQTGTEAFF.

The rearrangement links TRBV5-4 to TRBJ1-6; 10 bases fit TRBD1. The junction had 3 bases not matched to a gene; V was cut back by 4 bases and J by 8 bases. The CDR3 has 14 residues. Germline CDR1 and CDR2: SGHNT and YYREEE (reference sequence). CDR3 region: CASSRDRGDSPLHF. The CDR3 DNA follows: TGTGCCAGCAGCCGGGACAGGGGTGATTCACCCCTCCACTTT. The complete variable domain, with remaining parts taken from reference TRBV5-4 and TRBJ1-6, reads ETGVTQSPTHLIKTRGQQVTLRCSSQSGHNTVSWYQQALGQGPQFIFQYYREEENGRGNFPPRFSGLQFPNYSSELNVNALELDDSALYLCASSRDRGDSPLHFGNGTRLTVT.

V usage is TRBV5-4 and J usage is TRBJ2-7; a possible D gene is TRBD2 (5 bases). The V end lost 1 base, the J end lost 2 bases, and 19 bases lay between the germline ends. CDR1 and CDR2 from the germline V gene are SGHNT and YYREEE (reference sequence). The CDR3 is made up of 17 amino acids. This chain's CDR3 is CASSLNPGLPRAYEQYF. The CDR3 DNA is TGTGCCAGCAGCTTGAATCCAGGACTCCCAAGGGCCTACGAGCAGTACTTC.

This chain uses TRBV7-3 with TRBJ1-1; TRBD1 agrees at 9 bases. The length of the CDR3 is 16 residues. CDR1 is SGHTA, CDR2 FQGTGA, per germline. The V gene end was trimmed by 1 base and the J gene end by 4 bases; junction bases not matched to a gene: 7. The CDR3 reads CASSLRSGTGRTEAFF. CDR3 bases: TGTGCCAGCAGCTTAAGGTCCGGGACAGGGCGCACTGAAGCTTTCTTT.